This T cell receptor (beta chain) was recovered during a study of cytomegalovirus exposure and HLA in healthy donors. Overall study context: The approximately 120 validation repertoires matched the roughly 630 first-cohort repertoires in platform, a later analysis reported.

Notes on this clone: Its specificity is not known. Other nucleotide sequences from this sample produce the same CDR3.

Study findings and constraints: Altogether, some 170 TCR beta chains were recorded as cytomegalovirus-associated. Cytomegalovirus status was reportedly diagnosed by the classifier with high sensitivity and specificity.

Germline V CDR1 and CDR2: SNHLY, FYNNEI. V lost 5 bases and J lost 5, with 10 bases in between. This CDR3 has 13 residues. TCRdb's copy holds only in-frame clones and misses some; the assay was immunoSEQ multiplex PCR. Of 150,000 to 200,000 clones in the sample, less than 90% were seen once. This TCR was sampled from a man younger than 40 in good health and CMV-seropositive. Sequencing was performed on PBMCs. This sequence joins TRBV2 and TRBJ2-1; tentatively, D is TRBD2 (5 bases). The CDR3 DNA reads TGTGCCAGCAGTCCCGGACTTGACAATGAGCAGTTCTTC. It codes for CASSPGLDNEQFF.